Included here is one T cell receptor (beta chain) sequence, with context. Its antigen is as yet unknown. The time point denotes: patch test 3, about 24 weeks after DPC sensitization. This sample's treatment: therapeutic diphenylcyclopropenone sensitization with weekly scalp DPC. This record belongs to a study of human T cells and chemical hapten exposure. Findings of the study overall: The study found expanded TCRs formed significantly more large CDR3 similarity clusters than controls.

Individual cDNA molecules each carried unique molecular identifiers attached by the library. TCRdb reanalysed the RACE reads using MiXCR and keeps one entry per CDR3 protein. The sample includes more than 150,000 distinct CDR3 sequences, about 25% of them seen just once. Germline values: CDR1 DFQATT, CDR2 SNEGSKA (reference sequence). The CDR3 is made up of 13 amino acids. Trimming pared 6 bases from V and 6 bases from J, leaving 16 bases between. The genes are TRBV20-1 and TRBJ2-3; a possible D gene is TRBD2 (6 bases). The receptor's source is a woman aged 40 to 49 with alopecia areata. Some clones in this sample may be carry-over from other donors' samples. Sequencing used whole blood, obtained in connection with sensitization to the hapten diphenylcyclopropenone (DPC). DNA of the CDR3: TGCAGTGCCATTCCCGGGAGCCCGGATACGCAGTATTTT. Translated, it gives CSAIPGSPDTQYF.